The present entry profiles one T cell receptor beta chain with its context. These data originate in a study of shared clonotypes between healthy human individuals. The V segment lost 0 bases and the J segment 0 bases; nucleotides outside the gene matches: 4. CDR3 length: 16 residues. The germline gives CDR1 LGHNA, CDR2 YSLEER. Sequenced by immunoSEQ multiplex PCR; TCRdb stores in-frame clones only, minus some. The repertoire holds about 470,000 clones, roughly three quarters seen once, with about 13% in the top ten. The chain is built from TRBV4-3 and TRBJ2-7, with 8 bases aligning to TRBD2. Sequencing used PBMCs. The receptor was derived from a woman between 35 and 50 years old in good health. Some clones in this sample may be carry-over from other donors' samples. CDR3 region: CASSQDLLAGSYEQYF. The CDR3, as DNA: TGCGCCAGCAGCCAAGATCTGCTAGCGGGCTCCTACGAGCAGTACTTC.